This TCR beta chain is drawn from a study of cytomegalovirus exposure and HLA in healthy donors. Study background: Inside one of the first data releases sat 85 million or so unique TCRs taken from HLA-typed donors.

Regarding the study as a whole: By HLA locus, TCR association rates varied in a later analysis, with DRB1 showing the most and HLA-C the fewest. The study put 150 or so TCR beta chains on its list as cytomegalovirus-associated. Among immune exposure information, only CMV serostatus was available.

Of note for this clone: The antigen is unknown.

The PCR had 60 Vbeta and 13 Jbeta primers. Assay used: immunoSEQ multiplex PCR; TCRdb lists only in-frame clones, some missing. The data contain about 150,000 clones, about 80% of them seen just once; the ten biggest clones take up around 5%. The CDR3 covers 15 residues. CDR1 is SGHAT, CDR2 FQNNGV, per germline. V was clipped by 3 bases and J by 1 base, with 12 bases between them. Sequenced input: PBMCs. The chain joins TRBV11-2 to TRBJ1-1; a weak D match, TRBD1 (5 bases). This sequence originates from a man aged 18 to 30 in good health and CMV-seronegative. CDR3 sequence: CASSFLAGQNTEAFF. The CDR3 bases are TGTGCCAGCAGCTTTTTGGCCGGACAGAACACTGAAGCTTTCTTT.